This TCR beta chain originates from a study of siplizumab effects on memory and regulatory T cells. Study outcomes and limitations: Mappable CD4+ clones that were alloreactive averaged roughly 69% Treg-derived with siplizumab versus around 30% in controls. A small minority of alloreactive clones were mapped to unstimulated subsets.

Clones were read by immunoSEQ multiplex PCR, and TCRdb kept only the in-frame ones, dropping some. The table records thousands of clones, approximately 70% of them present only once. With respect to this clone: The target antigen is unknown.

CDR3 length equals 15 residues. The germline gives CDR1 SGHVS, CDR2 FQNEAQ. Trimming removed 4 bases from V and 3 bases from J, with 15 bases in between. Sequencing was done on a sample of effector memory CD8+ T cells sorted from blood. Subset reported: unstimulated CD8+ effector memory T cells. The sequence came from a human donor in good health. V is TRBV7-8 and J is TRBJ1-1, with D tentatively TRBD1 (6 bases). The CDR3 reads CASSSVGGAYTEAFF. For the CDR3, the DNA is TGTGCCAGCAGCTCCGTCGGGGGGGCCTACACTGAAGCTTTCTTT.